These 27 T cell receptor beta chains share one sample of origin, sequenced in a study of preoperative IRX-2 immunotherapy in early breast cancer. Treatment specified: preoperative locoregional IRX-2 cytokine immunotherapy. Sequencing used immunoSEQ multiplex PCR; TCRdb keeps in-frame clones, though not all of them. The sample contains fewer than 25,000 clones, 70% to 90% of which appear only once. Sequenced here: tumor tissue, sampled after IRX-2 immunotherapy. Receptor source: a human donor with breast cancer.

The V gene is TRBV19, the J gene TRBJ2-1, with unresolved D. Germline V gene lookup returns CDR1 LNHDA and CDR2 SQIVND (reference sequence). The CDR3 length is 14 residues. V lost 5 bases to trimming and J lost 6 bases, with 14 bases between them. CDR3 in amino acids: CASSSISSVNEQFF. The CDR3 nucleotides are TGTGCCAGTAGTTCGATATCTTCAGTCAATGAGCAGTTCTTC.

This CDR3 reads CASRRSGGNTDTQYF. The CDR3 DNA sequence: TGCGCCAGCAGGCGATCGGGGGGGAACACAGATACGCAGTATTTT. V gene TRBV10-2 combines with J gene TRBJ2-3; 8 bases align to TRBD2. V lost 6 bases to trimming and J lost 2 bases; unmatched junction nucleotides: 7. The germline CDR1 and CDR2 sequences are WSHSY and SAAADI. This CDR3 comprises 15 residues.

The chain links TRBV5-1 to TRBJ2-1, with TRBD1 matching 10 bases. Looked up from germline, CDR1 is SGHRS and CDR2 is YFSETQ. This CDR3 contains 15 residues. Trimming removed 5 bases from V and 5 bases from J; junction bases left unmatched: 7. CDR3 amino acids: CASSNPGQGNNEQFF. The CDR3, as DNA: TGCGCCAGCAGTAACCCGGGACAGGGGAACAATGAGCAGTTCTTC.

V and J are TRBV6-1 and TRBJ2-7; a weak D match, TRBD1 (5 bases). Trimming removed 4 bases from V and 3 bases from J, with 7 bases in between. Germline V gene sequence: CDR1 MNHNS, CDR2 SASEGT. The CDR3 runs 12 residues. The CDR3 here is CASSVTDYEQYV. In nucleotides, the CDR3 is TGTGCCAGCAGTGTGACAGACTACGAGCAGTACGTC.

The chain links TRBV7-2 to TRBJ1-2; TRBD1 might be the D (5 bases). Germline V gene lookup returns CDR1 SGHTA and CDR2 FQGNSA. V lost 4 bases to trimming and J lost 4 bases, with 13 bases between them. This CDR3 comprises 14 residues. The CDR3 is CASSSSGGGYGYTF. CDR3 nucleotides: TGTGCCAGCAGCTCAAGCGGGGGGGGCTATGGCTACACCTTC. Based on the CDR3 plus reference TRBV7-2 and TRBJ1-2, the full variable domain is GAGVSQSPSNKVTEKGKDVELRCDPISGHTALYWYRQSLGQGLEFLIYFQGNSAPDKSGLPSDRFSAERTGGSVSTLTIQRTQQEDSAVYLCASSSSGGGYGYTFGSGTRLTVV.

The V and J genes are TRBV15 and TRBJ2-1; D ambiguous. Trimming left V 2 bases short and J 4 bases short, with 12 bases between. Looked up from germline, CDR1 is LNHNV and CDR2 is YYDKDF (reference sequence). The CDR3 is made up of 15 amino acids. CDR3 loop: CATSRNLEGYNEQFF. The CDR3 DNA reads as TGTGCCACCAGCAGAAACCTTGAAGGGTACAATGAGCAGTTCTTC.

This clone was seen only once. The chain joins TRBV18 to TRBJ1-2, with 7 bases fitting TRBD1. V was clipped by 2 bases and J by 4 bases; unmatched bases: 1. The CDR3 is made up of 13 amino acids. The germline CDR1 and CDR2 sequences are KGHSH and LQKENI. The CDR3 region is CASSPAGGYGYTF. The CDR3 DNA sequence: TGTGCCAGCTCACCAGCAGGGGGCTATGGCTACACCTTC.

The table lists this clone with a few counts. The CDR3 nucleotides read TGTGCCAGTAGCGCGACAGGGTCCGTCACGAACACCGGGGAGCTGTTTTTT. Protein sequence: CASSATGSVTNTGELFF. V and J are TRBV19 and TRBJ2-2, with 7 bases that match TRBD1. CDR1 and CDR2 from the germline V gene are LNHDA and SQIVND (reference sequence). The CDR3 extends over 17 amino acids. V gave up 6 bases and J gave up 0 bases; unmatched junction bases: 10.

This clone was seen only once. V gene TRBV9 combines with J gene TRBJ2-2; maybe TRBD2 (7 bases). The CDR3 consists of 15 residues. V lost 2 bases to trimming and J lost 1 base, with 9 bases between them. The germline V gene encodes CDR1 SGDLS and CDR2 YYNGEE. The CDR3 region has the DNA TGTGCCAGCAGCGTCGGGGGGCTGAACACCGGGGAGCTGTTTTTT. Translated: CASSVGGLNTGELFF.

This chain uses TRBV5-1 with TRBJ1-4, with TRBD1 as a possible D gene (6 bases). Germline values: CDR1 SGHRS, CDR2 YFSETQ. The CDR3 has 14 residues. V was trimmed by 2 bases and J by 3 bases, leaving 8 bases between them. CDR3 nucleotide sequence: TGCGCCAGCAGCTTTAACAGGGCTAATGAAAAACTGTTTTTT. Its translation is CASSFNRANEKLFF.

The chain couples TRBV18 to TRBJ1-2; TRBD1 matches at 8 bases. The V gene's germline CDR1 is KGHSH and CDR2 LQKENI. The V and J ends lost 3 bases and 8 bases, in that order; junction bases with no gene match: 11. The CDR3 is 15 residues long. The CDR3 bases are TGTGCCAGCTCACCCCGACAGGGGCCCCCGGAAGGCTACACCTTC. It yields the protein CASSPRQGPPEGYTF.

This clone was observed once. The chain carries TRBV15 and TRBJ1-1; D is perhaps TRBD1 (5 bases). The CDR3 runs to 15 residues. Between the trimmed V and J ends, which lost 1 base and 1 base, there was a span of 10 bases. Germline V CDR1 and CDR2: LNHNV, YYDKDF (reference sequence). CDR3 sequence: CATSRGLGENTEAFF. DNA of the CDR3: TGTGCCACCAGCAGAGGGCTGGGGGAGAACACTGAAGCTTTCTTT.

The rearrangement uses TRBV7-8 and TRBJ2-7; 9 positions match TRBD1. The trim removed 3 bases at V and 3 bases at J, leaving 0 bases unmatched. The germline V gene encodes CDR1 SGHVS and CDR2 FQNEAQ. CDR3 length equals 13 residues. The CDR3 spells CASSLTGGYEQYV. Here the CDR3 DNA reads TGTGCCAGCAGCTTGACAGGGGGCTACGAGCAGTACGTC.

V usage is TRBV6-5 and J usage is TRBJ2-1; perhaps D is TRBD1 or TRBD2 (7 bases each). The CDR3 totals 15 residues. The germline gives CDR1 MNHEY, CDR2 SVGAGI. V was cut by 7 bases and J by 3 bases, with 16 bases left in between. The CDR3 loop is CASKARGGSYNEQFF. The CDR3 DNA sequence: TGTGCCAGCAAGGCCAGGGGGGGGAGCTACAATGAGCAGTTCTTC.

This chain joins TRBV29-1 and TRBJ1-3, with 7 nucleotides matching TRBD1. V lost 4 bases and J lost 7; bases outside the gene matches: 7. CDR3 length: 13 residues. CDR1 and CDR2 from the germline V gene are SQVTM and ANQGSEA. Written as DNA, the CDR3 is TGCAGCGTTGCTCAGGGGGTCGGGAACACCATATATTTT. It is translated as CSVAQGVGNTIYF. The whole variable domain, filled in from reference TRBV29-1 and TRBJ1-3, reads SAVISQKPSRDICQRGTSLTIQCQVDSQVTMMFWYRQQPGQSLTLIATANQGSEATYESGFVIDKFPISRPNLTFSTLTVSNMSPEDSSIYLCSVAQGVGNTIYFGEGSWLTVV.

The CDR3 DNA reads as TGTGCCAGCAGTTTATCGACCCAGGGCGGGTCACCCCTCCACTTT. This encodes CASSLSTQGGSPLHF. The chain couples TRBV27 to TRBJ1-6, with D possibly being TRBD1 (5 bases). V was shortened by 0 bases and J by 10 bases, with 13 bases between the two germline ends. This CDR3 comprises 15 residues. CDR1 and CDR2 (germline): MNHEY, SMNVEV (reference sequence).

The CDR3 protein is CASSYYGFGGGGTDTQYF. The DNA for the CDR3 is TGCGCCAGCAGCTACTACGGCTTTGGCGGCGGGGGAACAGATACGCAGTATTTT. The chain is built from TRBV5-1 and TRBJ2-3; 7 bases agree with TRBD2. Germline V lookup: CDR1 SGHRS, CDR2 YFSETQ. The CDR3 has 18 amino acids. J gave up 3 bases and V 3 bases, and 16 bases lay outside the gene matches.

The chain recombines TRBV19 with TRBJ1-2; possible D gene TRBD1, 5 bases. Germline CDR1 reads LNHDA; CDR2 reads SQIVND (reference sequence). V lost 6 bases and J 3 bases, leaving 8 bases between the germline ends. The length of the CDR3 is 12 residues. DNA for the CDR3: TGTGCCAGTAGGGGGCTTTACTATGGCTACACCTTC. Encoded protein: CASRGLYYGYTF.

This rearrangement joins TRBV27 to TRBJ2-2; 8 bases are shared with TRBD2. Germline V gene sequence: CDR1 MNHEY, CDR2 SMNVEV (reference sequence). V trimming: 5 bases; J trimming: 5 bases; junction bases outside the gene matches: 10. The CDR3 sequence is 16 residues long. The CDR3, as DNA: TGTGCCAGCAGTCATATCGGGACTAGTGTGACCGGGGAGCTGTTTTTT. Translated, it gives CASSHIGTSVTGELFF.

The J gene is TRBJ2-3, the V gene TRBV28; D gene uncertain. Germline V lookup: CDR1 MDHEN, CDR2 SYDVKM. The CDR3 has 13 amino acids. The V and J ends lost 7 bases and 1 base respectively, with 9 bases between them. The CDR3, as DNA: TGTGCCAGCAATAGGCCAGGCACAGATACGCAGTATTTT. Translation: CASNRPGTDTQYF. Looking up the rest from reference TRBV28 and TRBJ2-3 gives the full variable domain: DVKVTQSSRYLVKRTGEKVFLECVQDMDHENMFWYRQDPGLGLRLIYFSYDVKMKEKGDIPEGYSVSREKKERFSLILESASTNQTSMYLCASNRPGTDTQYFGPGTRLTVL.

V and J are TRBV4-2 and TRBJ2-1, with unresolved D. CDR1 and CDR2 (germline): LGHNA, YNFKEQ. The CDR3 has 13 residues. Trimming took 5 bases from V and 6 from J, leaving 11 bases between them. The CDR3 loop is CASSSTVANEQFF. CDR3 bases: TGTGCCAGCAGCTCCACCGTAGCCAATGAGCAGTTCTTC.

A single count supports this clone. The chain combines TRBV30 with TRBJ1-3, with unresolved D. CDR3 size: 14 residues. CDR1 is GTSNPN and CDR2 is SVGIG in the germline V gene (reference sequence). V lost 3 bases and J 0 bases, leaving 9 bases between the germline ends. CDR3 region: CAWSKLSSGNTIYF. The DNA of the CDR3 is TGTGCCTGGAGCAAACTTAGCTCTGGAAACACCATATATTTT. Filled out from reference TRBV30 and TRBJ1-3, the complete variable domain reads SQTIHQWPATLVQPVGSPLSLECTVEGTSNPNLYWYRQAAGRGLQLLFYSVGIGQISSEVPQNLSASRPQDRQFILSSKKLLLSDSGFYLCAWSKLSSGNTIYFGEGSWLTVV.

This clone occurred a few times. The rearrangement links TRBV27 to TRBJ1-1, with D possibly matching TRBD1 (5 bases). Trimming pared 7 bases from V and 12 bases from J, leaving 18 bases between. This CDR3 is 12 amino acids long. CDR1 is MNHEY and CDR2 is SMNVEV in the germline V gene (reference sequence). CDR3 in amino acids: CASTSWMGGTFF. For the CDR3, the DNA is TGTGCCAGCACCTCATGGATGGGGGGAACTTTCTTT.

This clone counts as medium-sized. This chain joins TRBV4-2 and TRBJ1-2; D perhaps matches TRBD1 (6 bases). The CDR3 covers 16 residues. CDR1 LGHNA and CDR2 YNFKEQ come from the germline V gene. V lost 0 bases to trimming and J lost 3 bases, with 14 bases between them. In DNA, the CDR3 is TGTGCCAGCAGCCAAGATCCTGCAGGGGCTCACTATGGCTACACCTTC. This encodes CASSQDPAGAHYGYTF.

The genes are TRBV7-9 and TRBJ1-2; the match to TRBD1 covers 9 bases. CDR1 and CDR2 (germline): SEHNR, FQNEAQ (reference sequence). Trimming at V came to 5 bases and at J to 2 bases, leaving 12 bases not matched to a gene. CDR3 size: 17 residues. The DNA for the CDR3 is TGTGCCAGCAGCCCTAGGGACAGGGCCCCACTAAACTATGGCTACACCTTC. Residues: CASSPRDRAPLNYGYTF.

In its sample, this clone was seen once. The chain combines TRBV19 with TRBJ1-4; D is perhaps TRBD1 (5 bases). Germline V gene lookup returns CDR1 LNHDA and CDR2 SQIVND (reference sequence). Trimming pared 4 bases from V and 0 bases from J, leaving 9 bases between. The CDR3 extends over 15 amino acids. The CDR3 loop is CASSTSGSTNEKLFF. The CDR3 DNA is TGTGCCAGTAGTACCTCAGGGTCAACTAATGAAAAACTGTTTTTT.

The V gene is TRBV30, the J gene TRBJ1-2; the match to TRBD1 covers 12 bases. Unmatched junction bases numbered 14, after V lost 3 bases and J lost 3 bases. The CDR3 covers 18 residues. Per the germline V gene, CDR1 is GTSNPN and CDR2 is SVGIG (reference sequence). CDR3 bases: TGTGCCTGGAGCCATTTCGGGACAGGGGGCCGGTCGTACTATGGCTACACCTTC. It yields the protein CAWSHFGTGGRSYYGYTF.